The 26 T cell receptor beta chains given below trace back to one sample, sequenced in a study of cytomegalovirus exposure and HLA in healthy donors. PCR involved 60 Vbeta and 13 Jbeta primers. Here immunoSEQ multiplex PCR was the method, and the copy in TCRdb shows in-frame clones only, minus some. Of around 190,000 clones in the sample, roughly four fifths are singletons; the top ten hold more than 1.5%. Sequenced: PBMCs. The receptors derive from a man between 18 and 35 years old in good health and CMV-seronegative.

The chain couples TRBV28 to TRBJ2-5; D might be TRBD1 (6 bases). Per germline, CDR1 MDHEN and CDR2 SYDVKM. Trimming removed 3 bases from V and 7 bases from J, with 15 bases in between. This CDR3 contains 14 residues. CDR3 DNA: TGTGCCAGCAGTTTCAACAGGGCCTGGGGGACCCAGTACTTC. Its protein is CASSFNRAWGTQYF.

The V gene is TRBV2, the J gene TRBJ1-5; no reliable D call. The germline V gene has CDR1 SNHLY and CDR2 FYNNEI. The CDR3 has 16 amino acids. With 6 bases removed from V and 5 bases from J, the gap between germline ends came to 20 bases. The CDR3 reads CASSAMLAYDYQPQHF. CDR3 sequence (DNA): TGTGCCAGCAGCGCAATGTTGGCCTATGACTATCAGCCCCAGCATTTT.

The chain couples TRBV9 to TRBJ2-3; TRBD1 matches at 8 bases. CDR1 SGDLS and CDR2 YYNGEE come from the germline V gene. This CDR3 comprises 15 residues. With 4 bases clipped from V and 0 bases from J, the junction kept 4 bases outside the gene matches. CDR3 in amino acids: CASSSTGGSTDTQYF. The CDR3 region has the DNA TGTGCCAGCAGCTCCACAGGGGGTAGCACAGATACGCAGTATTTT.

This chain links TRBV7-6 with TRBJ2-7; 7 nucleotides line up with TRBD2. Germline loops: CDR1 SGHVS, CDR2 FNYEAQ. J gave up 1 base and V 5 bases, and 11 bases lay outside the gene matches. The CDR3 is 16 residues long. CDR3: CASSPRSGTTSYEQYF. As DNA, the CDR3 is TGTGCCAGCAGCCCACGATCCGGGACTACATCCTACGAGCAGTACTTC.

This clone has only one observation. The rearrangement uses TRBV4-3 and TRBJ2-2, with TRBD1 identical over 7 bases. Per the germline V gene, CDR1 is LGHNA and CDR2 is YSLEER. V lost 2 bases and J lost 2; bases outside the gene matches: 2. The CDR3 is 15 residues long. In DNA, the CDR3 is TGCGCCAGCAGCCAACGACAGGGTAACACCGGGGAGCTGTTTTTT. Encoded protein: CASSQRQGNTGELFF.

The gene calls are TRBV5-3 and TRBJ2-2; D remains ambiguous. TRBV5-3 is filed as an ORF, its function uncertain. This CDR3 contains 18 residues. V lost 4 bases, J lost 3 bases, and 22 bases lay in between. The DNA for the CDR3 is TGTGCCAGAAGCCCCGACGACGCGGATTTTTTTGACACCGGGGAGCTGTTTTTT. Translating gives CARSPDDADFFDTGELFF.

The chain employs TRBV15 and TRBJ1-6, with TRBD1 matching over 10 bases. The junction had 14 bases not matched to a gene; V was cut back by 4 bases and J by 8 bases. Germline CDR1 is LNHNV and CDR2 is YYDKDF (reference sequence). This CDR3 is 18 amino acids long. CDR3 sequence reads: CATSTRSGTGEGHSPLHF. CDR3 nucleotide sequence: TGTGCCACCAGCACTCGCTCCGGGACAGGGGAAGGCCATTCACCCCTCCACTTT.

The chain employs TRBV4-3 and TRBJ2-3; 9 nucleotides line up with TRBD1. After removal of 0 bases from V and 6 bases from J, the junction contained 7 bases not matched to a gene. The CDR3 covers 16 residues. Germline CDR1 LGHNA, CDR2 YSLEER. CDR3 residues: CASSQEGTGLYDTQYF. CDR3 bases: TGCGCCAGCAGCCAAGAGGGGACAGGGCTTTACGATACGCAGTATTTT.

This clone was detected only a few times. The germline gene is not matched at one end of the junction; a read error may be the cause. This chain links TRBV7-7 with TRBJ1-1; possibly TRBD1 for D (5 bases). The germline gives CDR1 SSHAT, CDR2 FNYEAQ (reference sequence). There are 13 residues in the CDR3. DNA for the CDR3: TGTGCTAGCAGCTTAGACAGAAACACTGAAGCTTTCTTT. This translates into CASSLDRNTEAFF.

This chain uses TRBV28 with TRBJ2-1; D perhaps matches TRBD2 (6 bases). This CDR3 is built from 15 residues. V dropped 5 bases and J dropped 7 bases, with 18 bases sitting between them. Germline values: CDR1 MDHEN, CDR2 SYDVKM. The CDR3 coding sequence is TGTGCCAGCAGTCAAGCCGGGGGATCATGGAATGAGCAGTTCTTC. It yields the protein CASSQAGGSWNEQFF.

The V call is TRBV4-2, the J call TRBJ1-1; D call uncertain. V was clipped by 0 bases and J by 1 base, with 6 bases between them. The CDR3 consists of 14 residues. In germline, CDR1 is LGHNA, CDR2 YNFKEQ. The CDR3 coding sequence is TGTGCCAGCAGCCAAGAACACCGGAACACTGAAGCTTTCTTT. This codes for CASSQEHRNTEAFF.

The V and J genes are TRBV2 and TRBJ1-1; weak D call: TRBD1 (5 bases). This CDR3 is built from 14 residues. The germline CDR1 and CDR2 sequences are SNHLY and FYNNEI. V lost 3 bases to trimming and J lost 2 bases, with 10 bases between them. Written as DNA, the CDR3 is TGTGCCAGCAGTGATCCAGGGCATAACACTGAAGCTTTCTTT. It translates to CASSDPGHNTEAFF.

In its sample, this clone was seen once. The chain links TRBV19 to TRBJ1-5; 10 nucleotides line up with TRBD1. V dropped 5 bases and J dropped 4; count of bases not matched to a gene: 5. Germline V CDR1 and CDR2: LNHDA, SQIVND (reference sequence). The CDR3 length is 15 residues. The CDR3 loop reads CASSPRTGGNQPQHF. The CDR3 DNA is TGTGCCAGTAGTCCTCGGACAGGGGGAAATCAGCCCCAGCATTTT.

The rearrangement uses TRBV5-6 and TRBJ2-1; D call uncertain. The CDR3 runs to 11 residues. The germline V and J ends were trimmed by 2 bases and 7 bases, with 4 bases remaining between them. Germline CDR1 SGHDT, CDR2 YYEEEE. The CDR3 is CASSFLNEQFF. DNA of the CDR3: TGTGCCAGCAGCTTTCTAAATGAGCAGTTCTTC.

The chain combines TRBV7-2 with TRBJ1-2, with 7 bases identical to TRBD1. Trimming at V came to 4 bases and at J to 6 bases, leaving 5 bases not matched to a gene. Germline assignment: CDR1 SGHTA and CDR2 FQGNSA. CDR3 length: 13 amino acids. CDR3 amino acids: CASSSRGKDGYTF. The CDR3 DNA sequence: TGTGCCAGCAGCTCCAGGGGGAAGGATGGCTACACCTTC.

This clone was counted a single time. This chain uses TRBV7-2 with TRBJ2-7; 11 bases match TRBD2. Trimming cost V 4 bases and J 2 bases; bases outside gene matches: 7. This CDR3 is built from 16 residues. Germline loops: CDR1 SGHTA, CDR2 FQGNSA. CDR3 nucleotides: TGTGCCAGCAGCTCCCTCACTAGCGGGAGCCCCTACGAGCAGTACTTC. This gives the protein CASSSLTSGSPYEQYF.

This clone was observed a few times. The genes are TRBV5-1 and TRBJ1-3, with D unclear. Germline lookup yields CDR1 SGHRS and CDR2 YFSETQ. This CDR3 region has 12 residues. V was shortened by 5 bases and J by 4 bases, with 7 bases between the two germline ends. Here the CDR3 reads CASSSRGNTIYF. The CDR3 nucleotides are TGCGCCAGCAGTTCCCGGGGAAACACCATATATTTT. Together with reference TRBV5-1 and TRBJ1-3, the CDR3 gives the full variable domain: KAGVTQTPRYLIKTRGQQVTLSCSPISGHRSVSWYQQTPGQGLQFLFEYFSETQRNKGNFPGRFSGRQFSNSRSEMNVSTLELGDSALYLCASSSRGNTIYFGEGSWLTVV.

J is TRBJ2-1 and V is TRBV6-1; D remains ambiguous. The CDR3 spans 14 residues. The V end was cut by 2 bases, the J end by 4 bases, with 9 bases between. CDR1 and CDR2 (germline): MNHNS, SASEGT. In nucleotides, the CDR3 is TGTGCCAGCAGTGAAAGTAGCTGGTACAATGAGCAGTTCTTC. Protein: CASSESSWYNEQFF.

This chain connects TRBV5-4 to TRBJ1-1; 7 positions match TRBD1. Germline V gene data show CDR1 as SGHNT and CDR2 as YYREEE (reference sequence). V was clipped by 4 bases and J by 1 base; unmatched bases: 1. The CDR3 is 13 residues long. Here the CDR3 DNA reads TGTGCCAGCAGCCGGGACAGGAACACTGAAGCTTTCTTT. This encodes CASSRDRNTEAFF.

Only one count was recorded for this clone. The V gene is TRBV7-6, the J gene TRBJ2-3; 9 bases are a match to TRBD1. Per the germline V gene, CDR1 is SGHVS and CDR2 is FNYEAQ. Germline trimming cut 5 bases from V and 2 bases from J; bases unmatched to any gene: 8. This CDR3 is 16 amino acids long. CDR3 protein: CASSPRTGGLTDTQYF. CDR3 in DNA: TGTGCCAGCAGCCCTAGAACAGGGGGCCTCACAGATACGCAGTATTTT.

The sample holds one count of this clone. V usage is TRBV29-1 and J usage is TRBJ2-1, with D perhaps TRBD2 (6 bases). Trimming cost V 2 bases and J 7 bases, with 18 bases left between them. The CDR3 has 15 residues. The germline V gene has CDR1 SQVTM and CDR2 ANQGSEA. CDR3 nucleotides: TGCAGCGTTGAACGTACAGCGGGCTCCTGGAATGAGCAGTTCTTC. Translation gives CSVERTAGSWNEQFF.

This clone was observed a few times. The chain couples TRBV29-1 to TRBJ2-7, with 11 nucleotides matching TRBD2. J gave up 5 bases and V 6 bases, and 6 bases lay outside the gene matches. This CDR3 contains 13 residues. The V gene's germline CDR1 is SQVTM and CDR2 ANQGSEA. The CDR3 here is CSVATSGGHEQYF. CDR3 bases: TGCAGCGTCGCTACTAGCGGGGGACACGAGCAGTACTTC.

This clone is a singleton in its sample. This chain uses TRBV5-1 with TRBJ1-1; possible D gene TRBD1, 6 bases. There are 12 residues in the CDR3. V lost 8 bases and J lost 1, with 9 bases in between. CDR1 SGHRS and CDR2 YFSETQ come from the germline V gene. The CDR3 spells CASSTGNTEAFF. The CDR3 DNA follows: TGCGCCAGTTCGACAGGGAACACTGAAGCTTTCTTT.

This clone is a singleton in its sample. The rearrangement joins TRBV4-3 to TRBJ2-6, with TRBD2 as a possible D gene (6 bases). This CDR3 comprises 16 residues. Germline CDR1 is LGHNA and CDR2 is YSLEER. V lost 3 bases, J lost 1 base, and 10 bases lay in between. The CDR3 protein is CASSQRGLSGANVLTF. The CDR3 DNA reads as TGCGCCAGCAGCCAGAGAGGACTATCTGGGGCCAACGTCCTGACTTTC.

V gene TRBV5-1 combines with J gene TRBJ2-6; D unclear. V was shortened by 6 bases and J by 0 bases, with 7 bases between the two germline ends. The CDR3 runs to 14 residues. Per the germline V gene, CDR1 is SGHRS and CDR2 is YFSETQ. CDR3 nucleotides: TGCGCCAGCACCCTCTCCTCTGGGGCCAACGTCCTGACTTTC. Amino acids: CASTLSSGANVLTF.

The chain has TRBV2 and TRBJ1-5; possible D gene TRBD1, 5 bases. The V gene's germline CDR1 is SNHLY and CDR2 FYNNEI. The length of the CDR3 is 16 residues. Trimming shortened V by 2 bases and J by 5 bases, and 16 bases separated the two germline ends. CDR3 nucleotides: TGTGCCAGCAGTGAACTTGGGGGGTCGTTGCATCAGCCCCAGCATTTT. Protein product: CASSELGGSLHQPQHF.